A selection of T cell receptor beta chains follows, all from one sample in a study of T cell changes during pregnancy in multiple sclerosis. Sequencing used immunoSEQ multiplex PCR; TCRdb keeps in-frame clones, though not all of them. The table records under 110,000 clones, about 89% of them present only once. The sample here was peripheral blood, taken before pregnancy. These receptors came from a female donor with multiple sclerosis, enrolled in a pregnancy study. Each CDR3 is given with its conserved first and last residue. Fields, in order: clone size, J gene, V gene, D gene, CDR3 protein, CDR3 DNA. D genes are given only for firm matches. Clone size is given for some rows only: seen once, a few or many times, or a class if the clone is expanded.

once | TRBJ2-7 | TRBV6-6 | TRBD1 | CASSTYDRASYEQYF | TGTGCCAGCAGTACTTACGACAGGGCCTCCTACGAGCAGTACTTC
. | TRBJ1-3 | TRBV5-1 | . | CASSLGLSGDTIYF | TGCGCCAGCAGCTTGGGACTGTCGGGAGACACCATATATTTT
. | TRBJ2-5 | TRBV19 | TRBD2 | CASSRTSGHSQETQYF | TGTGCCAGTAGTAGGACTAGCGGGCATAGCCAAGAGACCCAGTACTTC
. | TRBJ2-5 | TRBV2 | TRBD2 | CASSEQAPGGETQYF | TGTGCCAGCAGTGAGCAAGCGCCGGGAGGGGAGACCCAGTACTTC
. | TRBJ2-7 | TRBV20-1 | . | CSGTVSYEQYF | TGCAGTGGGACAGTCTCCTACGAGCAGTACTTC
. | TRBJ2-3 | TRBV5-1 | TRBD2 | CASSSPSGKTDTQYF | TGCGCCAGCAGCTCCCCTAGCGGGAAGACAGATACGCAGTATTTT
. | TRBJ2-3 | TRBV6-6 | TRBD1 | CASRSSDRALTDTQYF | TGTGCCAGCAGAAGCAGTGACAGGGCCCTAACAGATACGCAGTATTTT
. | TRBJ1-1 | TRBV30 | . | CAWSANKVNTEAFF | TGTGCCTGGAGTGCTAATAAAGTGAACACTGAAGCTTTCTTT
few | TRBJ1-6 | TRBV19 | . | CASSLREDNSPLHF | TGTGCCAGTAGTCTCCGGGAAGATAATTCACCCCTCCACTTT
. | TRBJ2-7 | TRBV25-1 | . | CASSESLHSGEQYF | TGTGCCAGCAGTGAAAGTCTTCACTCCGGCGAGCAGTACTTC
. | TRBJ1-4 | TRBV5-1 | TRBD1 | CASGSSNRGEKEKLFF | TGCGCCAGCGGCTCGAGCAACAGGGGAGAGAAGGAAAAACTGTTTTTT
. | TRBJ1-3 | TRBV15 | TRBD1 | CATSRIGGGLSGNTIYF | TGTGCCACCAGCAGAATAGGAGGGGGCCTCTCTGGAAACACCATATATTTT
. | TRBJ2-7 | TRBV2 | . | CASSELPPPGSYEQYF | TGTGCCAGCAGTGAGTTGCCTCCCCCCGGTAGCTACGAGCAGTACTTC
. | TRBJ1-3 | TRBV4-1 | . | CASSLGSRVSGNTIYF | TGCGCCAGCAGCCTCGGGTCGAGGGTCTCTGGAAACACCATATATTTT
. | TRBJ2-4 | TRBV7-3 | . | CASSLEDKNIQYF | TGTGCCAGCAGCTTGGAGGACAAAAACATTCAGTACTTC
once | TRBJ2-5 | TRBV2 | TRBD2 | CASSGGTSGGETQYF | TGTGCCAGCAGTGGAGGGACTAGCGGGGGGGAGACCCAGTACTTC
. | TRBJ2-7 | TRBV28 | . | CASSLGGRAYEQYF | TGTGCCAGCAGTTTGGGGGGACGCGCCTACGAGCAGTACTTC
. | TRBJ2-6 | TRBV5-1 | . | CASSLGGTGANVLTF | TGCGCCAGCAGCTTGGGGGGCACTGGGGCCAACGTCCTGACTTTC
. | TRBJ2-7 | TRBV28 | . | CASSLMYYEQYF | TGTGCCAGCAGTTTAATGTACTACGAGCAGTACTTC
. | TRBJ1-5 | TRBV6-5 | . | CASSAGSGQPQHF | TGTGCCAGCAGCGCAGGGTCGGGTCAGCCCCAGCATTTT
once | TRBJ2-7 | TRBV4-2 | . | CASSSEGGVADLPYEQYF | TGTGCCAGCAGCAGCGAGGGTGGGGTAGCGGACCTCCCCTACGAGCAGTACTTC
. | TRBJ1-1 | TRBV30 | TRBD1 | CACGQGLEAFF | TGTGCCTGCGGACAGGGCCTAGAAGCTTTCTTT
. | TRBJ1-1 | TRBV5-4 | . | CASSKPPHTEAFF | TGTGCCAGCAGCAAGCCCCCGCATACTGAAGCTTTCTTT
. | TRBJ2-1 | TRBV18 | TRBD2 | CASSPRLAGSYNEQFF | TGTGCCAGCTCACCAAGACTAGCCGGCTCCTACAATGAGCAGTTCTTC